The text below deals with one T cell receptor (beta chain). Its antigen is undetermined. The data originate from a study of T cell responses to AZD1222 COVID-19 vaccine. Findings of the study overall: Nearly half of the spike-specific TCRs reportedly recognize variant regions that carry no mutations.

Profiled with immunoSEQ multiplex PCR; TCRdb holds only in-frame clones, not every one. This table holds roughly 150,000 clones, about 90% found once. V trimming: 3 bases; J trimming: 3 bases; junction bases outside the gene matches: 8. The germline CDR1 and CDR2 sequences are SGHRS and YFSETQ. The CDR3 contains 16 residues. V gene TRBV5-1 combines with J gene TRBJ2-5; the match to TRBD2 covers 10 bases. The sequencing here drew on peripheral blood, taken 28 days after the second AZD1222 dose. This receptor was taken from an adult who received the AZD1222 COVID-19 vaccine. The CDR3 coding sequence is TGCGCCAGCAGCTCGGGGTCCCTAGCGGGAGAAGAGACCCAGTACTTC. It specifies CASSSGSLAGEETQYF.